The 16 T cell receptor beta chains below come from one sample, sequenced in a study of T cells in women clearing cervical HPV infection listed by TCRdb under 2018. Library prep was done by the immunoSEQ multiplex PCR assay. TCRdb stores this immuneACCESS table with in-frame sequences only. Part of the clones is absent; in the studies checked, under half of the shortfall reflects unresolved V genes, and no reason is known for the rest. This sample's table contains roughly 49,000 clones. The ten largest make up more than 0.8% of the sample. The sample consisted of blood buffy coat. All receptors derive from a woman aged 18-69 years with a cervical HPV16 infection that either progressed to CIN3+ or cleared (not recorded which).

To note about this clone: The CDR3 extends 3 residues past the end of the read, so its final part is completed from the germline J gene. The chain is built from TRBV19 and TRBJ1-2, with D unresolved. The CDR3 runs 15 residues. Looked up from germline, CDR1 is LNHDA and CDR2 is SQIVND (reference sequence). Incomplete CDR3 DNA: TGTGCCAGTAGCCCACCTCTCCCATCCTCCTACGAC. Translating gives CASSPPLPSSYD. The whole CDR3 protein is CASSPPLPSSYDYTF.

The covered CDR3 bases are TGTGCCAGTAGTGTGAGCTCCTATAATTCACCG. It codes for CASSVSSYNSP. The whole CDR3 reads CASSVSSYNSPLFF. The rearrangement links TRBV19 to TRBJ2-2; no firm D call. The sequence runs out 3 residues before the end of the CDR3; the remainder is reconstructed from the germline J gene. The CDR3 length is 14 residues. Germline V CDR1 and CDR2: LNHDA, SQIVND (reference sequence).

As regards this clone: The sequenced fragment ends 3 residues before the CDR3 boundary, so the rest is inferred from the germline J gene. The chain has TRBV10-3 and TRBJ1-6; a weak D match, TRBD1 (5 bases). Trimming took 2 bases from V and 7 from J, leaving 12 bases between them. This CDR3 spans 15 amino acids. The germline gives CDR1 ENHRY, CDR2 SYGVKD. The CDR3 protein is CAISEQGDGNSPLHF. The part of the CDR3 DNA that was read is TGTGCCATCAGTGAGCAGGGTGATGGGAATTCACCC.

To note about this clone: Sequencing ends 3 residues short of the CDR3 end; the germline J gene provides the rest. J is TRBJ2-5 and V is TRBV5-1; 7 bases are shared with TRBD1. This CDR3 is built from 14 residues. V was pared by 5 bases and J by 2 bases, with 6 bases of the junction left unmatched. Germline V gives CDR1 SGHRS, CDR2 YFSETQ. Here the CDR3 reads CASSLGTVQETQYF. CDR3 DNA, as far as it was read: TGCGCCAGCAGTTTAGGGACAGTTCAAGAGACC.

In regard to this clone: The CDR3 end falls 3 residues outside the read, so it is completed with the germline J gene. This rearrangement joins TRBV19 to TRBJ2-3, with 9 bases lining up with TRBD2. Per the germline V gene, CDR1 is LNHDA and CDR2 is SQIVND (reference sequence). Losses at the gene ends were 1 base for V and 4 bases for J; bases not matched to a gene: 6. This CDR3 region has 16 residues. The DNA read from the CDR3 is TGTGCCAGTAGTATAGTGGGGGCGGGGGGGTCAGATACG. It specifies CASSIVGAGGSDT. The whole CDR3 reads CASSIVGAGGSDTQYF.

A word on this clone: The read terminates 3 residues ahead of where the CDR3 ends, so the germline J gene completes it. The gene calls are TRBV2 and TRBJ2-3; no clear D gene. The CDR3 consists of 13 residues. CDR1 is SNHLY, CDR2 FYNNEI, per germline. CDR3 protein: CASTTNSNQPQYF. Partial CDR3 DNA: TGTGCCAGCACCACCAATAGCAATCAGCCG.

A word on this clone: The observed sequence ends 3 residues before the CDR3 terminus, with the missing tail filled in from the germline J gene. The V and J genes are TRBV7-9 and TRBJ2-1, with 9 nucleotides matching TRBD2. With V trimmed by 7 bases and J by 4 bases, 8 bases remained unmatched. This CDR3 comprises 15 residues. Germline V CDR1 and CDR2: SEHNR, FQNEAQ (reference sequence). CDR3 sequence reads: CASTVSGGTYNEQFF. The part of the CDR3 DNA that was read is TGTGCCAGCACCGTTAGCGGGGGAACTTACAATGAG.

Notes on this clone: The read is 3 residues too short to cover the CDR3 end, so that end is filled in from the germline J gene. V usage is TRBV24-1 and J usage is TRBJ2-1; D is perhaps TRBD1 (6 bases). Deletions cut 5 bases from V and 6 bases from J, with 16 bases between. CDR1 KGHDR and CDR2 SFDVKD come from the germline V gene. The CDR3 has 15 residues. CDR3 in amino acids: CATSVPGVRRNEQFF. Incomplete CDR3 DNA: TGTGCCACCAGTGTCCCAGGGGTACGTCGCAATGAG.

The CDR3 protein is CASSPHREGTDTQYF. CDR3 DNA (partial): TGTGCCAGCAGCCCCCACAGGGAGGGCACAGATACG. The chain combines TRBV14 with TRBJ2-3, with D perhaps given as TRBD1 or TRBD2 (6 bases each). The CDR3 end is not reached by the read, which stops 3 residues before it; the germline J gene fills it in. The V and J ends lost 4 bases and 1 base respectively, with 12 bases between them. Germline CDR1 reads SGHDN; CDR2 reads FVKESK. The CDR3 consists of 15 residues. The full variable domain, its missing parts supplied by reference TRBV14 and TRBJ2-3, is EAGVTQFPSHSVIEKGQTVTLRCDPISGHDNLYWYRRVMGKEIKFLLHFVKESKQDESGMPNNRFLAERTGGTYSTLKVQPAELEDSGVYFCASSPHREGTDTQYFGPGTRLTVL.

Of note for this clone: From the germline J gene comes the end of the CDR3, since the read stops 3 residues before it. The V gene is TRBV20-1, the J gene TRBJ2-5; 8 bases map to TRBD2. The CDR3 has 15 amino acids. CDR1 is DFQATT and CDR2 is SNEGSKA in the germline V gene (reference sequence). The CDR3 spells CSAGSRGAAGDTQYF. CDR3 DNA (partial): TGCAGTGCTGGGTCGCGGGGGGCCGCGGGTGATACC.

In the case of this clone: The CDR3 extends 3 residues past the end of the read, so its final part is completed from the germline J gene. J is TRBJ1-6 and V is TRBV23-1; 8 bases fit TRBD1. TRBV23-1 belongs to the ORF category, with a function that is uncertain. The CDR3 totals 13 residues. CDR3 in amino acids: CASSHTTGASLHF. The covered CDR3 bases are TGCGCCAGCAGTCATACGACAGGGGCCTCC.

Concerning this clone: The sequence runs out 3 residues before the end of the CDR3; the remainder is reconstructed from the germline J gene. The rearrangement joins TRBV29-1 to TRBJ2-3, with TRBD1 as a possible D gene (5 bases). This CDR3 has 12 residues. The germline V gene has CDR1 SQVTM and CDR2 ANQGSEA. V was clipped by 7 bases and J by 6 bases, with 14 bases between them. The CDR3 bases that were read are TGCAGCGGTGGACAAAAAGAGGATACG. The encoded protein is CSGGQKEDT. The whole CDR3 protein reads CSGGQKEDTQYF.

The CDR3 reads CASSTENGVNTDTQYF. The sequenced CDR3 bases are TGTGCCAGCAGCACGGAGAACGGGGTTAACACAGATACG. The gene calls are TRBV5-4 and TRBJ2-3; possible D gene TRBD2, 5 bases. The missing CDR3 end, 3 residues past where the read stops, is filled in from the germline J gene. With 4 bases removed from V and 2 bases from J, the gap between germline ends came to 17 bases. Germline V gene data show CDR1 as SGHNT and CDR2 as YYREEE (reference sequence). This CDR3 contains 16 residues.

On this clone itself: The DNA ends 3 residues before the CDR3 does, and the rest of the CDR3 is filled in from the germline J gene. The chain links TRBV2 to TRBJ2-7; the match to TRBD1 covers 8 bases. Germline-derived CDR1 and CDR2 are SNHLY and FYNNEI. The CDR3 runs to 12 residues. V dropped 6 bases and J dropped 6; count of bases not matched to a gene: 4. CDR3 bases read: TGTGCCAGCAGCGGACAGGGAGGCGAG. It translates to CASSGQGGE. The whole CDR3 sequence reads CASSGQGGEQYF.

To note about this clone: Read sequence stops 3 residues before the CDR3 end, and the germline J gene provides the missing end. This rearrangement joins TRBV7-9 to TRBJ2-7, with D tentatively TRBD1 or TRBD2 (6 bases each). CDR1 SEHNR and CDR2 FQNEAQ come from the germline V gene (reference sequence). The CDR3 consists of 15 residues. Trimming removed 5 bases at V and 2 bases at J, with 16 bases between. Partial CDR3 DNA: TGTGCCAGCAGCCCAGGGGAGGTGCCAACCTACGAG. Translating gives CASSPGEVPTYE. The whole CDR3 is CASSPGEVPTYEQYF.

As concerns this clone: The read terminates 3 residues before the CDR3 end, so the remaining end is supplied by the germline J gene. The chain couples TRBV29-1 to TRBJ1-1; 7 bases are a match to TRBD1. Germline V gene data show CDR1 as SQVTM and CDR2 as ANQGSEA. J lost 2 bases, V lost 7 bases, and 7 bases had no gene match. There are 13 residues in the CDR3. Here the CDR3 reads CSAPRGHNTEAFF. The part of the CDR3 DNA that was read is TGCAGCGCACCGAGGGGGCATAACACTGAA.